The clone carrying this T cell receptor (beta chain) appeared a few times. The entry originates in a study of Ad26.COV2.S vaccination and SARS-CoV-2 variants. This table comes from immunoSEQ multiplex PCR, and its TCRdb copy is limited to in-frame clones, with some not included. This sample carries a few hundred thousand clones, around 82% of them seen once, and the ten largest clones take just under 7.5%. Treatment noted: around 19 received Ad26.COV2.S at low or high dose, single or two shots; roughly five received placebo; per-sample allocation not given. Day 63 after the first vaccine or placebo injection was the time point for sampling. This sequence was found in a person between 18 and 59 years old who received the Ad26.COV2.S COVID-19 vaccine or a placebo. The source was peripheral blood, collected in a trial of Ad26.COV2.S vaccine versus placebo.

CDR3 nucleotide sequence: TGTGCCAGTTCTCACCAGGGGGGTCAGCCCCAGCATTTT. Its protein product is CASSHQGGQPQHF. The chain couples TRBV6-6 to TRBJ1-5, with 7 bases aligning to TRBD1. This CDR3 has 13 amino acids. V lost 9 bases, J lost 6 bases, and 8 bases stayed unmatched. Per germline, CDR1 MNHNY and CDR2 SVGAGI (reference sequence).